This passage covers 28 T cell receptor beta chains from one sample sequenced in a study of CD8 T cells in Susac syndrome. Random hexamers were used to reverse transcribe the RNA input (about 0.45 to 1 ug). MiXCR, applied by TCRdb to the immunoSEQ multiplex PCR reads, yields one record per CDR3 protein. The sample lists 150,000 to 200,000 distinct CDR3 sequences; roughly nine tenths were seen once. The sample was CD4+ T cells from PBMCs. These receptors originate from a human donor with Susac syndrome.

V gene TRBV28 combines with J gene TRBJ2-1; 11 nucleotides align to TRBD2. CDR3 length: 15 amino acids. The germline V gene encodes CDR1 MDHEN and CDR2 SYDVKM. J gave up 3 bases and V 7 bases, and 5 bases lay outside the gene matches. The CDR3 protein is CASIGLAGGYNEQFF. The DNA for the CDR3 is TGTGCCAGCATTGGACTAGCGGGTGGCTACAATGAGCAGTTCTTC. Based on the CDR3 plus reference TRBV28 and TRBJ2-1, the full variable domain is DVKVTQSSRYLVKRTGEKVFLECVQDMDHENMFWYRQDPGLGLRLIYFSYDVKMKEKGDIPEGYSVSREKKERFSLILESASTNQTSMYLCASIGLAGGYNEQFFGPGTRLTVL.

V usage is TRBV7-9 and J usage is TRBJ2-1, with D maybe TRBD2 (6 bases). CDR1 is SEHNR and CDR2 is FQNEAQ in the germline V gene (reference sequence). Deletions cut 8 bases from V and 0 bases from J, with 8 bases between. The CDR3 totals 13 residues. The CDR3 coding sequence is TGTGCCAGCCACGGGAGCTCCTACAATGAGCAGTTCTTC. It yields the protein CASHGSSYNEQFF.

This clonotype appeared once. This chain connects TRBV28 to TRBJ1-1; D perhaps matches TRBD1 (5 bases). The germline CDR1 and CDR2 sequences are MDHEN and SYDVKM. This CDR3 region has 13 residues. V lost 2 bases and J 8 bases, leaving 12 bases between the germline ends. Here the CDR3 DNA reads TGTGCCAGCAGTTTACGGTTTGAGGGGGAAGCTTTCTTT. Translated, it gives CASSLRFEGEAFF.

This chain links TRBV18 with TRBJ2-5; D is undetermined. The V and J ends lost 3 bases and 5 bases respectively, with 7 bases between them. CDR1 is KGHSH and CDR2 is LQKENI in the germline V gene. The length of the CDR3 is 12 residues. CDR3 loop: CASSPVEETQYF. As DNA, the CDR3 is TGTGCCAGCTCACCCGTAGAGGAGACCCAGTACTTC.

The V gene is TRBV20-1, the J gene TRBJ1-1; D gene unclear. Trimming cost V 2 bases and J 3 bases, with 10 bases left between them. In germline, CDR1 is DFQATT, CDR2 SNEGSKA (reference sequence). The CDR3 extends over 13 amino acids. This CDR3 reads CSARPPLYTEAFF. The CDR3 DNA follows: TGCAGTGCTAGACCGCCCCTGTACACTGAAGCTTTCTTT.

The chain has TRBV12-3 or TRBV12-4 and TRBJ2-3; no reliable D call. This CDR3 region has 15 residues. Trimming left V 6 bases short and J 0 bases short, with 13 bases between. The CDR3 reads CASRTRFYSTDTQYF. CDR3 bases: TGTGCCAGCAGGACTCGCTTTTATAGCACAGATACGCAGTATTTT.

This chain connects TRBV7-3 to TRBJ1-1, with D unclear. The CDR3 is 14 residues long. CDR1 is SGHTA, CDR2 FQGTGA, per germline. The V and J ends lost 2 bases and 6 bases respectively, with 13 bases between them. Written as DNA, the CDR3 is TGTGCCAGCAGCTTAGCTGCCCCGCCAGCTGAAGCTTTCTTT. Amino acids: CASSLAAPPAEAFF.

A few counts support this clonotype. The rearrangement uses TRBV2 and TRBJ1-2; TRBD1 agrees at 9 bases. J gave up 0 bases and V 10 bases, and 3 bases lay outside the gene matches. Germline CDR1 is SNHLY and CDR2 is FYNNEI. The CDR3 totals 13 residues. Written as DNA, the CDR3 is TGTGCCAACGGACAGGGGACTAACTATGGCTACACCTTC. Amino acid sequence: CANGQGTNYGYTF.

J is TRBJ2-1 and V is TRBV3-1; TRBD2 might be the D (5 bases). The CDR3 has 15 amino acids. V lost 4 bases to trimming and J lost 4 bases, with 14 bases between them. The germline gives CDR1 LGHDT, CDR2 YNNKEL (reference sequence). The CDR3, as DNA: TGTGCCAGCAGCCTTAGCGCAGAGATTTACAATGAGCAGTTCTTC. Translated: CASSLSAEIYNEQFF.

The J gene is TRBJ2-5, the V gene TRBV3-1; possibly TRBD1 or TRBD2 for D (5 bases each). Deletions cut 1 base from V and 4 bases from J, with 10 bases between. Germline V gene lookup returns CDR1 LGHDT and CDR2 YNNKEL (reference sequence). The CDR3 is 14 residues long. The CDR3 loop is CASSQVQGRETQYF. As DNA, the CDR3 is TGTGCCAGCAGCCAAGTGCAGGGACGAGAGACCCAGTACTTC.

The CDR3 DNA follows: TGTGCCAGCAGCTTGTTCGAGGGGGGGTCCTACGAGCAGTACTTC. This encodes CASSLFEGGSYEQYF. The V gene is TRBV7-9, the J gene TRBJ2-7; tentatively, D is TRBD2 (7 bases). The CDR3 sequence is 15 residues long. The germline gives CDR1 SEHNR, CDR2 FQNEAQ (reference sequence). V lost 3 bases and J 1 base, leaving 13 bases between the germline ends. The variable domain in full, with the rest retrieved from reference TRBV7-9 and TRBJ2-7, is DTGVSQNPRHKITKRGQNVTFRCDPISEHNRLYWYRQTLGQGPEFLTYFQNEAQLEKSRLLSDRFSAERPKGSFSTLEIQRTEQGDSAMYLCASSLFEGGSYEQYFGPGTRLTVT.

This rearrangement joins TRBV4-2 to TRBJ2-5, with 8 bases fitting TRBD1. The CDR3 extends over 14 amino acids. Germline values: CDR1 LGHNA, CDR2 YNFKEQ. V shed 4 bases, J shed 5 bases, and the junction held 6 bases outside the gene matches. CDR3: CASSREGQAETQYF. The CDR3 nucleotides read TGTGCCAGCAGCCGCGAGGGACAGGCCGAGACCCAGTACTTC.

In DNA form, the CDR3 reads TGTGCCAGCAGTCCAAACGGAGGTTTGACCTATAATTCACCCCTCCACTTT. Translated, it gives CASSPNGGLTYNSPLHF. The rearrangement uses TRBV14 and TRBJ1-6; D not resolved. CDR1 and CDR2 from the germline V gene are SGHDN and FVKESK. Trimming stripped 6 bases from V and 2 bases from J, with 17 bases between. CDR3 size: 17 residues.

J is TRBJ2-5 and V is TRBV20-1; no reliable D call. Looked up from germline, CDR1 is DFQATT and CDR2 is SNEGSKA (reference sequence). This CDR3 has 14 amino acids. The V and J ends lost 5 bases and 5 bases respectively, with 18 bases between them. This chain's CDR3 is CSAQSLQARETQYF. As DNA, the CDR3 is TGCAGTGCTCAGAGTCTTCAGGCTCGGGAGACCCAGTACTTC.

The chain employs TRBV28 and TRBJ1-4, with 8 bases fitting TRBD1. Losses at the gene ends were 5 bases for V and 2 bases for J; bases not matched to a gene: 4. Germline loops: CDR1 MDHEN, CDR2 SYDVKM. CDR3 length: 15 amino acids. CDR3 loop: CASSGQGGTNEKLFF. The DNA for the CDR3 is TGTGCCAGCAGTGGACAGGGAGGCACTAATGAAAAACTGTTTTTT.

The chain carries TRBV6-5 and TRBJ1-2; D is perhaps TRBD1 (5 bases). Germline V lookup: CDR1 MNHEY, CDR2 SVGAGI. CDR3 length: 15 residues. Trimming shortened V by 0 bases and J by 7 bases, and 15 bases separated the two germline ends. Here the CDR3 DNA reads TGTGCCAGCAGTTACTCGGGCAGGGCTTTTGGTGGCTACACCTTC. It encodes CASSYSGRAFGGYTF.

The chain couples TRBV3-1 to TRBJ1-6; D is unclear. V gave up 10 bases and J gave up 5 bases, with 15 bases separating them. The CDR3 extends over 14 amino acids. Germline CDR1 is LGHDT and CDR2 is YNNKEL (reference sequence). The CDR3: CATREGSNNSPLHF. The CDR3 DNA reads as TGTGCCACTAGGGAGGGATCTAATAATTCACCCCTCCACTTT.

This clonotype was seen just once. The chain employs TRBV6-1 and TRBJ2-1; TRBD1 agrees at 7 bases. The length of the CDR3 is 12 residues. Per germline, CDR1 MNHNS and CDR2 SASEGT. V shed 4 bases and J 8 bases; nucleotides not matched to a gene: 2. CDR3 protein: CASSGQGDEQFF. As DNA, the CDR3 is TGTGCCAGCAGTGGACAGGGTGATGAGCAGTTCTTC.

The rearrangement uses TRBV10-3 and TRBJ1-4; D is possibly TRBD1 (5 bases). Germline V gives CDR1 ENHRY, CDR2 SYGVKD. The CDR3 has 18 residues. V was shortened by 2 bases and J by 0 bases, with 16 bases between the two germline ends. Written as DNA, the CDR3 is TGTGCCATCAGTGAGCACCGGGACGCAATTACAACTAATGAAAAACTGTTTTTT. This sequence encodes CAISEHRDAITTNEKLFF.

V is TRBV10-2 and J is TRBJ2-7, with 8 bases that match TRBD2. The CDR3 is made up of 14 amino acids. Trimming cost V 1 base and J 6 bases; bases outside gene matches: 5. Germline assignment: CDR1 WSHSY and CDR2 SAAADI. The CDR3 DNA follows: TGCGCCAGCAGTGAGTTGGGACTAGTGAGCGAGCAGTACTTC. Translation gives CASSELGLVSEQYF.

This clonotype was counted only a few times. The V call is TRBV7-2, the J call TRBJ2-1; unclear D gene. The V end was cut by 2 bases, the J end by 9 bases, with 11 bases between. The CDR3 sequence is 13 residues long. The V gene's germline CDR1 is SGHTA and CDR2 FQGNSA. The DNA of the CDR3 is TGTGCCAGCAGCTTACTATATACTACTGAGCAGTTCTTC. It encodes CASSLLYTTEQFF.

This clonotype has only one observation. The rearrangement uses TRBV12-3 or TRBV12-4 and TRBJ1-1; D possibly corresponds to TRBD1 (5 bases). This CDR3 is built from 13 residues. V lost 3 bases and J lost 8, with 13 bases in between. The CDR3 DNA sequence: TGTGCCAGCAGTTTTGCCAATTCAGGGGAAGCTTTCTTT. It specifies CASSFANSGEAFF.

This clonotype was found a few times. The chain combines TRBV11-1 with TRBJ2-1, with 9 bases fitting TRBD2. CDR3 length: 16 residues. V trimming: 4 bases; J trimming: 5 bases; junction bases outside the gene matches: 9. Germline lookup yields CDR1 SGHAT and CDR2 FQDESV (reference sequence). CDR3 DNA sequence: TGTGCCAGCAGCTCGACGGCTAGCGGGATCAACAATGAGCAGTTCTTC. Translated: CASSSTASGINNEQFF.

This clonotype has only a few counts. The chain is built from TRBV5-4 and TRBJ2-5; TRBD2 matches at 8 bases. The CDR3 runs to 14 residues. V dropped 0 bases and J dropped 3; count of bases not matched to a gene: 1. Germline V gene sequence: CDR1 SGHNT, CDR2 YYREEE (reference sequence). The CDR3 bases are TGTGCCAGCAGCTTGGGAGCGGGGGAAGAGACCCAGTACTTC. It yields the protein CASSLGAGEETQYF.

In this sample, this clonotype turned up once. The chain is built from TRBV15 and TRBJ2-7, with 10 bases aligning to TRBD1. Trimming removed 8 bases from V and 0 bases from J; junction bases left unmatched: 7. Germline CDR1 LNHNV, CDR2 YYDKDF (reference sequence). This CDR3 is built from 15 residues. The CDR3 is CATSPGQGLSYEQYF. DNA of the CDR3: TGTGCCACCTCGCCGGGACAGGGGCTCTCCTACGAGCAGTACTTC.

V is TRBV5-1 and J is TRBJ2-5, with TRBD2 matching over 7 bases. Losses at the gene ends were 4 bases for V and 11 bases for J; bases not matched to a gene: 11. Germline CDR1 reads SGHRS; CDR2 reads YFSETQ. The CDR3 is made up of 13 amino acids. This CDR3 is CASSPGPAGEQYF. In nucleotides, the CDR3 is TGCGCCAGCAGCCCCGGGCCCGCGGGGGAACAGTACTTC.

This chain connects TRBV10-3 to TRBJ1-1; perhaps TRBD1 as D (5 bases). V dropped 0 bases and J dropped 2 bases, with 10 bases sitting between them. From germline, CDR1 is ENHRY and CDR2 SYGVKD. The length of the CDR3 is 15 residues. DNA for the CDR3: TGTGCCATCAGTGAGTCGGGTAGGGGTAACACTGAAGCTTTCTTT. This gives the protein CAISESGRGNTEAFF.

A single count supports this clonotype. The genes are TRBV6-2 or TRBV6-3 and TRBJ2-3, with 9 bases fitting TRBD2. This CDR3 has 16 residues. Losses at the gene ends were 6 bases for V and 8 bases for J; bases not matched to a gene: 15. The V gene's germline CDR1 is MNHEY and CDR2 SVGEGT. CDR3 DNA sequence: TGTGCCAGCAGCGGAGAGCGGGGGGCTTTTCCTCCTACGCAGTATTTT. It specifies CASSGERGAFPPTQYF.